These 8 T cell receptor beta chains originate from one sample sequenced in a study of vaccination and CD4 T cells after COVID-19. The antigens these receptors bind are not known. Cultured CD4+ T cells had their DNA profiled by the Oncomine TCR Beta short-read assay. MiXCR, run by TCRdb on the PCR reads, gives a single entry per CDR3 protein. The data hold approximately 18,000 distinct CDR3 sequences, with approximately 50% observed a single time. The time point is: late sampling 161 to 241 days after vaccination in a few convalescent patients. Documented treatment: 10-day PBMC culture with coronavirus spike peptide pools or control peptides (ViraFEST assay). Specimen: CD4+ T cells from blood, cultured in vitro, collected about 7 months after SARS-CoV-2 vaccination. These receptors all stem from a human donor who had recovered from COVID-19.

This clonotype appeared many times. The chain has TRBV20-1 and TRBJ1-6, with TRBD1 as a possible D gene (6 bases). With 5 bases removed from V and 6 bases from J, the gap between germline ends came to 17 bases. This CDR3 has 15 amino acids. From germline, CDR1 is DFQATT and CDR2 SNEGSKA (reference sequence). The CDR3 coding sequence is TGCAGTGCTGTTTCACAGGGTGCTGTTAATTCACCCCTCCACTTT. This gives the protein CSAVSQGAVNSPLHF.

The V gene is TRBV7-2, the J gene TRBJ2-1, with 8 bases that match TRBD2. J lost 6 bases, V lost 5 bases, and 15 bases had no gene match. CDR3 length equals 17 residues. Germline assignment: CDR1 SGHTA and CDR2 FQGNSA. The CDR3 loop is CASSVWTSSRRGNEQFF. CDR3 in DNA: TGTGCCAGCAGCGTCTGGACTAGCTCCCGGAGGGGCAATGAGCAGTTCTTC.

The gene calls are TRBV2 and TRBJ2-1, with unresolved D. Germline CDR1 SNHLY, CDR2 FYNNEI. Trimming left V 3 bases short and J 1 base short, with 7 bases between. The CDR3 covers 14 residues. The CDR3 DNA follows: TGTGCCAGCAGTGAGGGCGAGTCCTACAATGAGCAGTTCTTC. Amino acid sequence: CASSEGESYNEQFF.

This sequence joins TRBV5-8 and TRBJ1-6; TRBD1 is a possible D gene (5 bases). The V end lost 4 bases, the J end lost 7 bases, and 15 bases lay between the germline ends. The germline V gene has CDR1 SGHTS and CDR2 YDEGEE. The CDR3 sequence is 15 residues long. The CDR3 DNA is TGTGCCAGCAGCCGCGGTCTGACAGCGAATTCACCCCTCCACTTT. Encoded protein: CASSRGLTANSPLHF.

The chain uses TRBV4-2 and TRBJ1-5; D unclear. This CDR3 region has 13 residues. Germline assignment: CDR1 LGHNA and CDR2 YNFKEQ. Trimming took 0 bases from V and 4 from J, leaving 4 bases between them. CDR3 sequence: CASSQDSNQPQHF. The DNA of the CDR3 is TGTGCCAGCAGCCAAGACAGTAATCAGCCCCAGCATTTT.

This clonotype is medium-sized (0.01 to 0.1%) in the sample. J is TRBJ2-2 and V is TRBV27; 8 positions match TRBD1. Trimming removed 0 bases from V and 1 base from J; junction bases left unmatched: 7. This CDR3 has 18 residues. Germline loops: CDR1 MNHEY, CDR2 SMNVEV (reference sequence). The CDR3 nucleotides are TGTGCCAGCAGTTTATCACCAGGGGGCGCCTTGAACACCGGGGAGCTGTTTTTT. It codes for CASSLSPGGALNTGELFF.

The sample holds a few counts of this clonotype. The chain carries TRBV2 and TRBJ2-5, with 7 bases identical to TRBD2. The V and J ends lost 6 bases and 5 bases, in that order; junction bases with no gene match: 15. CDR3 length: 16 residues. Per the germline V gene, CDR1 is SNHLY and CDR2 is FYNNEI. The CDR3 nucleotides are TGTGCCAGCAGATCCCCTAGCGGTGCCTGGGGTGAGACCCAGTACTTC. Protein product: CASRSPSGAWGETQYF. Full variable domain (missing parts from reference TRBV2 and TRBJ2-5): EPEVTQTPSHQVTQMGQEVILRCVPISNHLYFYWYRQILGQKVEFLVSFYNNEISEKSEIFDDQFSVERPDGSNFTLKIRSTKLEDSAMYFCASRSPSGAWGETQYFGPGTRLLVL.

The sample holds a few counts of this clonotype. This chain links TRBV20-1 with TRBJ2-7; 7 bases are shared with TRBD1. Germline V gene sequence: CDR1 DFQATT, CDR2 SNEGSKA (reference sequence). After removal of 6 bases from V and 0 bases from J, the junction contained 8 bases not matched to a gene. CDR3 length: 14 residues. Here the CDR3 DNA reads TGCAGTGCGGCCGACAGGGTGGCCTCCTACGAGCAGTACTTC. Translating gives CSAADRVASYEQYF.